Below, 30 T cell receptor beta chains from the same sample are listed, as sequenced in a study of blood T cell repertoires in COVID-19. The repertoire was sequenced with immunoSEQ multiplex PCR; TCRdb's copy has only in-frame clones and lacks some. Here the sample spans under 130,000 clones, approximately 80% being singletons. Sequencing was performed on peripheral blood. These receptors were obtained from a man between 65 and 79 years old with active or convalescent COVID-19.

Details on this clone: This CDR3 is also generated by other DNA sequences in the sample. The chain has TRBV5-1 and TRBJ2-3; TRBD1 matches at 7 bases. This CDR3 is 14 amino acids long. In germline, CDR1 is SGHRS, CDR2 YFSETQ. The ends lost 4 bases at V and 2 bases at J; junction bases unmatched: 4. CDR3 protein: CASSLGGPTDTQYF. The CDR3 nucleotides read TGCGCCAGCAGCCTAGGGGGCCCCACAGATACGCAGTATTTT. Together with reference TRBV5-1 and TRBJ2-3, the CDR3 gives the full variable domain: KAGVTQTPRYLIKTRGQQVTLSCSPISGHRSVSWYQQTPGQGLQFLFEYFSETQRNKGNFPGRFSGRQFSNSRSEMNVSTLELGDSALYLCASSLGGPTDTQYFGPGTRLTVL.

This rearrangement joins TRBV18 to TRBJ2-1; 11 nucleotides align to TRBD2. Germline assignment: CDR1 KGHSH and CDR2 LQKENI. The CDR3 is 15 residues long. Trimming cost V 3 bases and J 7 bases; bases outside gene matches: 5. This CDR3 is CASSPTSGSKNEQFF. CDR3 nucleotides: TGTGCCAGCTCACCTACTAGCGGGAGTAAGAATGAGCAGTTCTTC.

This chain's CDR3 is CASSLELSGNTIYF. CDR3 coding DNA: TGTGCCAGCAGCCTCGAGCTCTCTGGAAACACCATATATTTT. This chain connects TRBV7-6 to TRBJ1-3; the D is unclear. Looked up from germline, CDR1 is SGHVS and CDR2 is FNYEAQ. Trimming shortened V by 5 bases and J by 0 bases, and 8 bases separated the two germline ends. There are 14 residues in the CDR3.

The chain combines TRBV4-1 with TRBJ1-5; 7 bases are a match to TRBD1. The CDR3 has 16 amino acids. Germline loops: CDR1 MGHRA, CDR2 YSYEKL. Losses at the gene ends were 0 bases for V and 3 bases for J; bases not matched to a gene: 5. The CDR3 loop is CASSQDSRGSNQPQHF. The CDR3 nucleotides read TGCGCCAGCAGCCAAGATTCCAGGGGGTCCAATCAGCCCCAGCATTTT.

The chain combines TRBV28 with TRBJ1-5, with 9 positions matching TRBD1. CDR1 and CDR2 from the germline V gene are MDHEN and SYDVKM. The CDR3 loop spans 17 amino acids. Trimming removed 6 bases from V and 4 bases from J; junction bases left unmatched: 13. The CDR3 reads CASSSITGGYGNQPQHF. The CDR3 DNA is TGTGCCAGCAGCAGTATAACAGGGGGCTATGGAAATCAGCCCCAGCATTTT.

The V call is TRBV29-1, the J call TRBJ2-7; 8 nucleotides agree with TRBD1. J was trimmed by 3 bases and V by 3 bases; bases with no gene match: 7. Per germline, CDR1 SQVTM and CDR2 ANQGSEA. The CDR3 is 14 amino acids. The CDR3 region is CSVEETGDIYEQYF. Written as DNA, the CDR3 is TGCAGCGTTGAGGAGACAGGGGATATCTACGAGCAGTACTTC.

This chain joins TRBV12-3 or TRBV12-4 and TRBJ1-4; D is ambiguous. V lost 7 bases and J lost 4, with 10 bases in between. The CDR3 is 13 amino acids. CDR3 loop: CASKPQDNEKLFF. The CDR3 DNA sequence: TGTGCCAGCAAGCCGCAGGATAATGAAAAACTGTTTTTT.

The genes are TRBV19 and TRBJ2-1; 14 bases are shared with TRBD2. The CDR3 is made up of 15 amino acids. J was trimmed by 8 bases and V by 6 bases; bases with no gene match: 6. The germline V gene encodes CDR1 LNHDA and CDR2 SQIVND (reference sequence). The CDR3 loop reads CASRPGTSGSDEQFF. DNA for the CDR3: TGTGCCAGTAGGCCCGGGACTAGCGGGAGCGATGAGCAGTTCTTC.

This sequence joins TRBV2 and TRBJ2-3, with D possibly TRBD2 on 6 matching bases. V was trimmed by 4 bases and J by 3 bases, leaving 14 bases between them. Germline-derived CDR1 and CDR2 are SNHLY and FYNNEI. This CDR3 has 15 residues. CDR3 loop: CASSANGGRTDTQYF. The CDR3 region has the DNA TGTGCCAGCAGTGCGAACGGGGGTAGGACAGATACGCAGTATTTT.

Only one count was recorded for this clone. V and J are TRBV6-5 and TRBJ1-4; perhaps TRBD1 as D (5 bases). Germline lookup yields CDR1 MNHEY and CDR2 SVGAGI. This CDR3 contains 13 residues. The V gene lost 8 bases and the J gene lost 8 bases, with 15 bases spanning the gap. This chain's CDR3 is CASSRDLKEKLFF. The DNA for the CDR3 is TGTGCCAGCTCAAGGGACTTGAAGGAAAAACTGTTTTTT.

This clone was recorded once. The rearrangement uses TRBV5-4 and TRBJ2-1; the D gene is possibly TRBD2 (5 bases). Germline V gene lookup returns CDR1 SGHNT and CDR2 YYREEE (reference sequence). The CDR3 contains 13 residues. Trimming left V 0 bases short and J 8 bases short, with 9 bases between. CDR3 sequence (DNA): TGTGCCAGCAGCTTGGCCGGGGTCCATGAGCAGTTCTTC. Protein: CASSLAGVHEQFF.

This rearrangement joins TRBV27 to TRBJ2-6; weak D call: TRBD2 (6 bases). V lost 7 bases and J 0 bases, leaving 13 bases between the germline ends. Germline loops: CDR1 MNHEY, CDR2 SMNVEV (reference sequence). The CDR3 runs 16 residues. CDR3 sequence: CASTRDFNSGANVLTF. Here the CDR3 DNA reads TGTGCCAGCACCCGGGACTTTAACTCTGGGGCCAACGTCCTGACTTTC.

The V call is TRBV5-1, the J call TRBJ2-5; 7 bases line up with TRBD1. The CDR3 is 14 amino acids. Trimming removed 10 bases from V and 2 bases from J; junction bases left unmatched: 11. Looked up from germline, CDR1 is SGHRS and CDR2 is YFSETQ. CDR3 protein: CACRPGQPQETQYF. CDR3 sequence (DNA): TGCGCCTGTCGACCGGGACAGCCTCAAGAGACCCAGTACTTC.

The chain combines TRBV3-1 (or the pseudogene TRBV3-2) with TRBJ1-5; D may be TRBD1 (6 bases). From germline, CDR1 is LGHDT and CDR2 YNNKEL (reference sequence). This CDR3 spans 15 amino acids. Trimming pared 6 bases from V and 2 bases from J, leaving 14 bases between. The CDR3 sequence is CASSVTAGGNQPQHF. The DNA of the CDR3 is TGTGCCAGCAGTGTTACCGCAGGGGGCAATCAGCCCCAGCATTTT.

This clone was seen a single time. The chain uses TRBV7-8 and TRBJ2-5; D might be TRBD1 (6 bases). Looked up from germline, CDR1 is SGHVS and CDR2 is FQNEAQ. This CDR3 spans 17 amino acids. V gave up 4 bases and J gave up 3 bases, with 21 bases separating them. In DNA form, the CDR3 reads TGTGCCAGCAGCTCTTTTATAGGGGAAGGGGGAAAAGAGACCCAGTACTTC. Protein sequence: CASSSFIGEGGKETQYF. The variable domain in full, with the rest retrieved from reference TRBV7-8 and TRBJ2-5, is GAGVSQSPRYKVAKRGQDVALRCDPISGHVSLFWYQQALGQGPEFLTYFQNEAQLDKSGLPSDRFFAERPEGSVSTLKIQRTQQEDSAVYLCASSSFIGEGGKETQYFGPGTRLLVL.

This clone was found once. Distinct nucleotide sequences in the sample also encode this CDR3. The genes are TRBV12-3 or TRBV12-4 and TRBJ2-7; 7 nucleotides agree with TRBD2. V trimming: 1 base; J trimming: 5 bases; junction bases outside the gene matches: 2. There are 13 residues in the CDR3. The CDR3 is CASSLGGSDEQYF. The CDR3 DNA sequence: TGTGCCAGCAGTTTAGGCGGGAGCGACGAGCAGTACTTC.

This clone appeared once. The chain links TRBV2 to TRBJ2-7; a weak D match, TRBD2 (5 bases). Trimming removed 7 bases at V and 7 bases at J, with 17 bases between. CDR1 and CDR2 (germline): SNHLY, FYNNEI. The CDR3 runs 13 residues. The chain's CDR3 is CASKEGDRREQYF. The CDR3 nucleotides read TGTGCCAGCAAAGAGGGAGACCGGCGGGAGCAGTACTTC.

In its sample, this clone was seen once. The chain carries TRBV30 and TRBJ2-5; a weak D match, TRBD2 (6 bases). Germline assignment: CDR1 GTSNPN and CDR2 SVGIG (reference sequence). This CDR3 region has 15 residues. With 3 bases removed from V and 5 bases from J, the gap between germline ends came to 19 bases. CDR3 residues: CAWREGGLGKETQYF. CDR3 DNA: TGTGCCTGGAGAGAAGGAGGGTTGGGGAAGGAGACCCAGTACTTC.

This clone showed up just once. This chain connects TRBV2 to TRBJ2-7; D is possibly TRBD1 (7 bases). The CDR3 runs 14 residues. Trimming stripped 3 bases from V and 2 bases from J, with 11 bases between. Per the germline V gene, CDR1 is SNHLY and CDR2 is FYNNEI. The chain's CDR3 is CASSDARGAYEQYF. The CDR3 coding sequence is TGTGCCAGCAGTGATGCCAGGGGGGCCTACGAGCAGTACTTC.

The chain carries TRBV11-2 and TRBJ2-7; 8 positions agree with TRBD2. The CDR3 totals 17 residues. The ends lost 1 base at V and 2 bases at J; junction bases unmatched: 10. The V gene's germline CDR1 is SGHAT and CDR2 FQNNGV. CDR3 loop: CASSLVLSGDWTYEQYF. DNA of the CDR3: TGTGCCAGCAGCTTAGTACTTAGCGGGGACTGGACCTACGAGCAGTACTTC. Filled out from reference TRBV11-2 and TRBJ2-7, the complete variable domain reads EAGVAQSPRYKIIEKRQSVAFWCNPISGHATLYWYQQILGQGPKLLIQFQNNGVVDDSQLPKDRFSAERLKGVDSTLKIQPAKLEDSAVYLCASSLVLSGDWTYEQYFGPGTRLTVT.

The genes are TRBV30 and TRBJ1-6; 10 bases line up with TRBD1. The germline CDR1 and CDR2 sequences are GTSNPN and SVGIG (reference sequence). This CDR3 is built from 14 residues. J gave up 10 bases and V 2 bases, and 5 bases lay outside the gene matches. The CDR3 spells CAWSPGQGYSPLHF. In DNA, the CDR3 is TGTGCCTGGAGTCCGGGACAGGGGTACTCACCCCTCCACTTT.

The genes are TRBV19 and TRBJ1-2; D unresolved. The length of the CDR3 is 14 residues. V shed 7 bases and J shed 1 base, with 13 bases lying between them. In germline, CDR1 is LNHDA, CDR2 SQIVND (reference sequence). CDR3 DNA: TGTGCCAGTAAAATCGACACGTTTAACTATGGCTACACCTTC. It is translated as CASKIDTFNYGYTF.

The chain links TRBV7-9 to TRBJ1-1, with D hard to call. The CDR3 is 15 amino acids. The V end was cut by 2 bases, the J end by 1 base, with 11 bases between. Germline assignment: CDR1 SEHNR and CDR2 FQNEAQ (reference sequence). The CDR3 DNA reads as TGTGCCAGCAGCTTAAGCGGGTTTGGGAACACTGAAGCTTTCTTT. It yields the protein CASSLSGFGNTEAFF.

This clone occurred once. The chain recombines TRBV6-5 with TRBJ1-1; unclear D gene. Germline V CDR1 and CDR2: MNHEY, SVGAGI. The CDR3 consists of 14 residues. Trimming cost V 4 bases and J 1 base, with 10 bases left between them. CDR3 sequence: CASSSGNPNTEAFF. In nucleotides, the CDR3 is TGTGCCAGCAGTTCTGGCAACCCGAACACTGAAGCTTTCTTT.

The rearrangement joins TRBV11-2 to TRBJ1-6; 9 bases are a match to TRBD1. Germline CDR1 reads SGHAT; CDR2 reads FQNNGV. V lost 5 bases to trimming and J lost 0 bases; unmatched junction nucleotides: 2. The CDR3 is 16 amino acids. CDR3 loop: CASSLTGGSYNSPLHF. Written as DNA, the CDR3 is TGTGCCAGCAGCCTGACAGGGGGCTCCTATAATTCACCCCTCCACTTT.

The chain recombines TRBV11-2 with TRBJ2-3, with D maybe TRBD2 (6 bases). The CDR3 extends over 16 amino acids. Trimming took 5 bases from V and 2 from J, leaving 17 bases between them. CDR1 and CDR2 from the germline V gene are SGHAT and FQNNGV. CDR3 region: CASSRGTGTSTDTQYF. CDR3 bases: TGTGCCAGCAGCCGGGGGACGGGGACTTCCACAGATACGCAGTATTTT.

The rearrangement links TRBV3-1 (or the pseudogene TRBV3-2) to TRBJ1-2; 8 positions match TRBD1. The CDR3 has 15 residues. J lost 0 bases, V lost 2 bases, and 2 bases had no gene match. Germline V gene sequence: CDR1 LGHDT, CDR2 YNNKEL (reference sequence). In DNA, the CDR3 is TGTGCCAGCAGCCAACCGGACAGGGCTAACTATGGCTACACCTTC. It codes for CASSQPDRANYGYTF.

This chain links TRBV15 with TRBJ2-5; D unresolved. This CDR3 region has 13 residues. The V end lost 1 base, the J end lost 1 base, and 4 bases lay between the germline ends. The germline gives CDR1 LNHNV, CDR2 YYDKDF (reference sequence). In DNA form, the CDR3 reads TGTGCCACCAGCAGAGGAGCCCAAGAGACCCAGTACTTC. Translated: CATSRGAQETQYF.

The chain uses TRBV3-1 (or the pseudogene TRBV3-2) and TRBJ2-1; TRBD1 might be the D (7 bases). The CDR3 runs 16 residues. Germline V gene lookup returns CDR1 LGHDT and CDR2 YNNKEL (reference sequence). V gave up 0 bases and J gave up 8 bases, with 17 bases separating them. As DNA, the CDR3 is TGTGCCAGCAGCCAAGATTTCCCAGGGGGGTGGGATGAGCAGTTCTTC. Protein product: CASSQDFPGGWDEQFF.

The rearrangement uses TRBV30 and TRBJ1-1, with D uncertain. Germline V CDR1 and CDR2: GTSNPN, SVGIG (reference sequence). The CDR3 contains 13 residues. V was clipped by 2 bases and J by 10 bases, with 17 bases between them. This CDR3 is CAWSRSGLSRAFF. The CDR3 DNA sequence: TGTGCCTGGAGTCGTTCGGGTCTTAGTAGAGCTTTCTTT.